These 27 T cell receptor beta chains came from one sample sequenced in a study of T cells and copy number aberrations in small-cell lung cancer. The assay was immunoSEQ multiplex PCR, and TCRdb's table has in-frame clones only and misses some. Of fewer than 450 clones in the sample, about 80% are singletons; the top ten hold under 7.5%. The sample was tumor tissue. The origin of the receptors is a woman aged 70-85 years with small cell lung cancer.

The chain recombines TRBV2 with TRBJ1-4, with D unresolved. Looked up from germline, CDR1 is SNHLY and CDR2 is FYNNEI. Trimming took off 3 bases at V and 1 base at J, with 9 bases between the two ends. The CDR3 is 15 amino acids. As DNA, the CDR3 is TGTGCCAGCAGTGAGAAGGAATTAACTAATGAAAAACTGTTTTTT. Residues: CASSEKELTNEKLFF. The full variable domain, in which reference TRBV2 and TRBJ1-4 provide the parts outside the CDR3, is EPEVTQTPSHQVTQMGQEVILRCVPISNHLYFYWYRQILGQKVEFLVSFYNNEISEKSEIFDDQFSVERPDGSNFTLKIRSTKLEDSAMYFCASSEKELTNEKLFFGSGTQLSVL.

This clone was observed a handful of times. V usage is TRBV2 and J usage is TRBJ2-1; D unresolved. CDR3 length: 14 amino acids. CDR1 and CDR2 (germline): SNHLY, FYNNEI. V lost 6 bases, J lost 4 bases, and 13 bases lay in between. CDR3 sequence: CASSARTPYNEQFF. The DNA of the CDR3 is TGTGCCAGCAGCGCCCGAACACCGTACAATGAGCAGTTCTTC.

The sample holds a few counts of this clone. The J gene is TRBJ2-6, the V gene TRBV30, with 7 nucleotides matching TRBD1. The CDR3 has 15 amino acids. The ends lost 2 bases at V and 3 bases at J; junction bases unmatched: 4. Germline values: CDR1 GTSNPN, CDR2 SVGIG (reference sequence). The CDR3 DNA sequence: TGTGCCTGGAGTAAGGGGGCAGATGGGGCCAACGTCCTGACTTTC. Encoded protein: CAWSKGADGANVLTF.

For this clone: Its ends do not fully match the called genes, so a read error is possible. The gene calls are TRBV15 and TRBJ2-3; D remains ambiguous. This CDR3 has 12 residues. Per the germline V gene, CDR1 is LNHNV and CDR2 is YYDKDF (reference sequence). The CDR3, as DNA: TGTGCCACCAGCAGAGATTTTGGACGCTCTAGTTTT. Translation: CATSRDFGRSSF.

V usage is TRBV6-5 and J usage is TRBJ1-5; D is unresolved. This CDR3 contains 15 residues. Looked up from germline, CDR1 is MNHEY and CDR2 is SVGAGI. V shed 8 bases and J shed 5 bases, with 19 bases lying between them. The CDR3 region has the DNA TGTGCCAGCCGCCTTCGGGTAGGGCGAGATCAGCCCCAGCATTTT. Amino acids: CASRLRVGRDQPQHF.

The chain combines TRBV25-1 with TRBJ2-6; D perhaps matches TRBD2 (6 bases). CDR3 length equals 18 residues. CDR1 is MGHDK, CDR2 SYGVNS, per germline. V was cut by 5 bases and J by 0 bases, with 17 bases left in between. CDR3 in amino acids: CASSPRVEGYSGANVLTF. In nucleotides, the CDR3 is TGTGCCAGCAGTCCCCGGGTGGAGGGCTACTCTGGGGCCAACGTCCTGACTTTC.

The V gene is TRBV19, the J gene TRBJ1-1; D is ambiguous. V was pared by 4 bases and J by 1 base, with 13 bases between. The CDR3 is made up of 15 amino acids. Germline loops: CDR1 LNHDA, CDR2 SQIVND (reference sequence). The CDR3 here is CASSNVTTANTEAFF. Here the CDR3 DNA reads TGTGCCAGTAGTAACGTAACCACAGCGAACACTGAAGCTTTCTTT.

The CDR3 spells CSGGTSGRSYEQYF. DNA for the CDR3: TGCAGCGGTGGGACTAGCGGGAGGAGCTACGAGCAGTACTTC. The rearrangement joins TRBV29-1 to TRBJ2-5, with 15 bases that match TRBD2. The J call may not be correct, given that the DNA end is closer to TRBJ2-7. This CDR3 has 14 amino acids. Germline V lookup: CDR1 SQVTM, CDR2 ANQGSEA.

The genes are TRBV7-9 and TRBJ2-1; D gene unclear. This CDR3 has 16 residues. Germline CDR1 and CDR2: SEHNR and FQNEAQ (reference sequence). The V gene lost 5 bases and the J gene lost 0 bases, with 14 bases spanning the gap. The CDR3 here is CASSLRDSGSYNEQFF. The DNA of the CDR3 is TGTGCCAGCAGCCTTAGAGACTCAGGCTCCTACAATGAGCAGTTCTTC.

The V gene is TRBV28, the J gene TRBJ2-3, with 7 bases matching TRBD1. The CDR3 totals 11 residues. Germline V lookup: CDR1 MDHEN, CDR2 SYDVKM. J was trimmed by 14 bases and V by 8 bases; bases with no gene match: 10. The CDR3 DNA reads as TGTGCCAGCGGTCGGGACAGACTCCGGTATTTT. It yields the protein CASGRDRLRYF.

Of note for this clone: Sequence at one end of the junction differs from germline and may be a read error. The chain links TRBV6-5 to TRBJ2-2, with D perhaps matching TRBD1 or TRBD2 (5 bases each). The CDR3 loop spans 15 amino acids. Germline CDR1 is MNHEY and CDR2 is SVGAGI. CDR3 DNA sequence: TGTGCCAGCAGTAACCAAACACCGGGGCCAAGGGAGCTGGTTTTT. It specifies CASSNQTPGPRELVF.

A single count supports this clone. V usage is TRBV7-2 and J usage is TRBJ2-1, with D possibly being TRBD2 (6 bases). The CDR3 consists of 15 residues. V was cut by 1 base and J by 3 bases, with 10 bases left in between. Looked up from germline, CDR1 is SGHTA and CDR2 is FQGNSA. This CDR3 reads CASSLGRGFYNEQFF. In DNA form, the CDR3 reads TGTGCCAGCAGCTTAGGGAGGGGTTTCTACAATGAGCAGTTCTTC.

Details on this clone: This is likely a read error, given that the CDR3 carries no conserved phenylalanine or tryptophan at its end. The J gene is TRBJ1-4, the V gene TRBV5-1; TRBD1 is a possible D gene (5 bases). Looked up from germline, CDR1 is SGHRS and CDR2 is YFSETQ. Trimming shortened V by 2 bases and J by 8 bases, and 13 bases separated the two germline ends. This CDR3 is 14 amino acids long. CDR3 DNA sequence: TGCGCCAGCAGCTTCGGGCAGGGACGGGAAAAACTGTTTTGT. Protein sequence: CASSFGQGREKLFC.

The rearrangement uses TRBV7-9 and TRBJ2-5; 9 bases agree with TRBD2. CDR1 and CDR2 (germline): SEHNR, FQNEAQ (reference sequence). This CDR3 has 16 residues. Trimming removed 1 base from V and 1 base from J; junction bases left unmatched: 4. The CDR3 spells CASSLGPSGAQETQYF. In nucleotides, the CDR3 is TGTGCCAGCAGCTTAGGGCCTAGCGGGGCCCAAGAGACCCAGTACTTC.

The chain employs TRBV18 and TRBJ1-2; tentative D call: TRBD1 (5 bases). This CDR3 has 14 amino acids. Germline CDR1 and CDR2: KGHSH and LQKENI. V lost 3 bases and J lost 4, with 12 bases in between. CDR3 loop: CASSPLRDGYGYTF. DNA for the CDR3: TGTGCCAGCTCACCCCTAAGGGACGGCTATGGCTACACCTTC.

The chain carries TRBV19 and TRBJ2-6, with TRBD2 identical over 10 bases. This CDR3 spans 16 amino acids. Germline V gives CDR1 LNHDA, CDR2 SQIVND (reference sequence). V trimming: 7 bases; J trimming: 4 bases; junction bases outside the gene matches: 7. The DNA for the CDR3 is TGTGCCAGTAAGCTAGCGGGAGTTACGGGGGCCAACGTCCTGACTTTC. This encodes CASKLAGVTGANVLTF.

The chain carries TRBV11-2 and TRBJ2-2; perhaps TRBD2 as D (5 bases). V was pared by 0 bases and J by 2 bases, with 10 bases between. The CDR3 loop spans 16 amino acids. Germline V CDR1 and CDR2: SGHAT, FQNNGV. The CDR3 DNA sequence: TGTGCCAGCAGCTTAGATCGAGGGAAAAACACCGGGGAGCTGTTTTTT. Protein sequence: CASSLDRGKNTGELFF.

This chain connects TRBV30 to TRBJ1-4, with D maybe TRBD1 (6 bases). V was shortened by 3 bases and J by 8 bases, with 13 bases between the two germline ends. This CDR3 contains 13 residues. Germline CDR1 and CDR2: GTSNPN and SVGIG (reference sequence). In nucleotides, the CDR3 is TGTGCCTGGAGCGGAGGGGGTTCGGAAAAACTGTTTTTT. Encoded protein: CAWSGGGSEKLFF. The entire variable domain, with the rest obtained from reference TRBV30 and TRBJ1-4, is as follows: SQTIHQWPATLVQPVGSPLSLECTVEGTSNPNLYWYRQAAGRGLQLLFYSVGIGQISSEVPQNLSASRPQDRQFILSSKKLLLSDSGFYLCAWSGGGSEKLFFGSGTQLSVL.

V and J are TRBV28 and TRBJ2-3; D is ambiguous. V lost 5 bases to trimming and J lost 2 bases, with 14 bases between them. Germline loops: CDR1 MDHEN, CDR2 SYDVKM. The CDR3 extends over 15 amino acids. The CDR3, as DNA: TGTGCCAGCAGTCCCCCGAATAGGCTCACAGATACGCAGTATTTT. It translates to CASSPPNRLTDTQYF.

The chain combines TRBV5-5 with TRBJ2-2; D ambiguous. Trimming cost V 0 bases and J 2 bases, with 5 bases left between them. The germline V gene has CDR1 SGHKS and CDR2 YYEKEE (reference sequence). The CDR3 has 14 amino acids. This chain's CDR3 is CASSLVGNTGELFF. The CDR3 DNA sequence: TGTGCCAGCAGCTTGGTGGGAAACACCGGGGAGCTGTTTTTT.

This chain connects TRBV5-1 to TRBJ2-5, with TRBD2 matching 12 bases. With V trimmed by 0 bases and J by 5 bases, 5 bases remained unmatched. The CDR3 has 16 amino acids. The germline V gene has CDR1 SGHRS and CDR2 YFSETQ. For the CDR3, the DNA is TGCGCCAGCAGCTTGGGGACTAGCGGGATTCAGGAGACCCAGTACTTC. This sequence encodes CASSLGTSGIQETQYF.

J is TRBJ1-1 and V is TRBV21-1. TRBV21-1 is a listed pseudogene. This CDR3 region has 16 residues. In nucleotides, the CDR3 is TGTGCCAGCAGTATGAGTTGCTACACAATTCGCACTGAAGCTTTCTTT. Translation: CASSMSCYTIRTEAFF.

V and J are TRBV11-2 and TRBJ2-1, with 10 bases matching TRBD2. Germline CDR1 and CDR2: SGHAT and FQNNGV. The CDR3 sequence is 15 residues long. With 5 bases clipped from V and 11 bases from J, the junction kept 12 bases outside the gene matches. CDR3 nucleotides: TGTGCCAGCAGCCAACTAGCGGGAAGTACTTTCCAGCAGTTCTTC. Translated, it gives CASSQLAGSTFQQFF.

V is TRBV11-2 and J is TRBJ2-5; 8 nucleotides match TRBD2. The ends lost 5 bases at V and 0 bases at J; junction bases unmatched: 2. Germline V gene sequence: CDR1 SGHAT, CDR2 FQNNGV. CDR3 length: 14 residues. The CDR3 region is CASSREGYQETQYF. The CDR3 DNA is TGTGCCAGCAGCCGGGAGGGTTACCAAGAGACCCAGTACTTC.

CDR3 nucleotide sequence: TGCGCCAGCAGCCAAGATCAGAGACAGAAAATAAACTATGGCTACACCTTC. It specifies CASSQDQRQKINYGYTF. V gene TRBV4-1 combines with J gene TRBJ1-2; D might be TRBD1 (5 bases). V lost 0 bases to trimming and J lost 2 bases, with 16 bases between them. The CDR3 length is 17 residues. Germline assignment: CDR1 MGHRA and CDR2 YSYEKL.

The CDR3 is CASSPTGPNEKLFF. The CDR3 DNA follows: TGTGCCAGCTCACCGACAGGGCCTAATGAAAAACTGTTTTTT. This rearrangement joins TRBV18 to TRBJ1-4, with 7 bases matching TRBD1. V trimming: 3 bases; J trimming: 3 bases; junction bases outside the gene matches: 1. Germline assignment: CDR1 KGHSH and CDR2 LQKENI. This CDR3 has 14 amino acids.

Written as DNA, the CDR3 is TGTGCCAGCAAAACACTCCCGACCACTGAAGCTTTCTTT. This gives the protein CASKTLPTTEAFF. The chain recombines TRBV28 with TRBJ1-1; D remains ambiguous. This CDR3 is built from 13 residues. CDR1 and CDR2 from the germline V gene are MDHEN and SYDVKM. V lost 7 bases and J lost 4, with 13 bases in between. Based on the CDR3 plus reference TRBV28 and TRBJ1-1, the full variable domain is DVKVTQSSRYLVKRTGEKVFLECVQDMDHENMFWYRQDPGLGLRLIYFSYDVKMKEKGDIPEGYSVSREKKERFSLILESASTNQTSMYLCASKTLPTTEAFFGQGTRLTVV.